The 11 T cell receptor beta chains below all came from one sample that was sequenced in a study of T cell responses to AZD1222 COVID-19 vaccine. Method: immunoSEQ multiplex PCR; TCRdb's copy keeps in-frame clones and lacks some. The sample shows roughly 120,000 clones, about 88% of them seen only once. The input for sequencing was peripheral blood, taken on day 0 of AZD1222 vaccination. Source of these receptors: an adult in good health.

This clone was observed a single time. This sequence joins TRBV5-1 and TRBJ2-2, with a possible D match to TRBD1 (6 bases). Looked up from germline, CDR1 is SGHRS and CDR2 is YFSETQ. Between the trimmed V and J ends, which lost 0 bases and 2 bases, there was a span of 11 bases. The CDR3 length is 16 residues. The CDR3 nucleotides are TGCGCCAGCAGCTTGGGCGGACAGCTCAACACCGGGGAGCTGTTTTTT. Protein sequence: CASSLGGQLNTGELFF.

This clone was recorded once. The rearrangement joins TRBV10-2 to TRBJ2-1; perhaps TRBD2 as D (7 bases). Per germline, CDR1 WSHSY and CDR2 SAAADI. V lost 3 bases and J 7 bases, leaving 16 bases between the germline ends. The CDR3 extends over 15 amino acids. CDR3 loop: CASSDTGGRGNEQFF. The CDR3 DNA is TGCGCCAGCAGTGATACTGGGGGGCGGGGGAATGAGCAGTTCTTC.

The rearrangement uses TRBV5-4 and TRBJ2-7, with 7 positions matching TRBD2. Germline CDR1 is SGHNT and CDR2 is YYREEE (reference sequence). With 4 bases clipped from V and 5 bases from J, the junction kept 12 bases outside the gene matches. The CDR3 is made up of 15 amino acids. CDR3 in amino acids: CASSPVGRTRDEQYF. In DNA form, the CDR3 reads TGTGCCAGCAGCCCCGTGGGGCGGACTAGGGACGAGCAGTACTTC.

This chain connects TRBV10-1 to TRBJ1-4, with a weak D call TRBD1 (6 bases). V lost 6 bases and J 8 bases, leaving 13 bases between the germline ends. This CDR3 has 13 residues. Germline-derived CDR1 and CDR2 are WNHNN and SYGVQD (reference sequence). In DNA, the CDR3 is TGCGCCAGCAGCCCGGACAGAGGCGAAAAACTGTTTTTT. Its protein is CASSPDRGEKLFF.

This clone was recorded once. CDR3 region: CASSLGESSGNTIYF. Written as DNA, the CDR3 is TGTGCCAGCAGCTTAGGGGAGAGCTCTGGAAACACCATATATTTT. The chain links TRBV7-8 to TRBJ1-3; D is ambiguous. The CDR3 is made up of 15 amino acids. Germline V CDR1 and CDR2: SGHVS, FQNEAQ. Trimming took off 1 base at V and 0 bases at J, with 7 bases between the two ends.

The chain couples TRBV14 to TRBJ1-6; D gene uncertain. The germline V gene has CDR1 SGHDN and CDR2 FVKESK. V was clipped by 2 bases and J by 7 bases, with 6 bases between them. The CDR3 extends over 13 amino acids. The CDR3 DNA is TGTGCCAGCAGCCAAATAGGGAATTCACCCCTCCACTTT. Its protein is CASSQIGNSPLHF. The variable domain in full, with the rest retrieved from reference TRBV14 and TRBJ1-6, is EAGVTQFPSHSVIEKGQTVTLRCDPISGHDNLYWYRRVMGKEIKFLLHFVKESKQDESGMPNNRFLAERTGGTYSTLKVQPAELEDSGVYFCASSQIGNSPLHFGNGTRLTVT.

CDR3 protein: CASSETRGLGGYTF. The CDR3 DNA reads TGTGCCAGCAGTGAGACCAGGGGGCTAGGTGGCTACACCTTC. V usage is TRBV6-1 and J usage is TRBJ1-2; 8 bases map to TRBD1. The CDR3 runs to 14 residues. CDR1 is MNHNS, CDR2 SASEGT, per germline. Trimming at V came to 3 bases and at J to 7 bases, leaving 7 bases not matched to a gene.

The chain carries TRBV28 and TRBJ2-2; D ambiguous. CDR3 length: 13 amino acids. Trimming removed 7 bases from V and 0 bases from J, with 6 bases in between. Germline V lookup: CDR1 MDHEN, CDR2 SYDVKM. CDR3 DNA sequence: TGTGCCAGCATGCAATCGAACACCGGGGAGCTGTTTTTT. It yields the protein CASMQSNTGELFF.

The V call is TRBV18, the J call TRBJ2-7; 11 bases are shared with TRBD1. Trimming cost V 5 bases and J 5 bases; bases outside gene matches: 2. CDR1 and CDR2 from the germline V gene are KGHSH and LQKENI. This CDR3 comprises 13 residues. The CDR3 protein is CASSSGQGDEQYF. The CDR3 DNA reads as TGTGCCAGCTCATCGGGACAGGGGGACGAGCAGTACTTC.

This clone was recorded only once. This chain uses TRBV24-1 with TRBJ2-1, with D maybe TRBD2 (6 bases). Trimming shortened V by 5 bases and J by 7 bases, and 17 bases separated the two germline ends. The CDR3 extends over 15 amino acids. Germline V gene data show CDR1 as KGHDR and CDR2 as SFDVKD. CDR3 region: CATSAPGRAGNEQFF. CDR3 bases: TGTGCCACCAGTGCCCCTGGCAGGGCGGGGAATGAGCAGTTCTTC.

This sequence joins TRBV5-1 and TRBJ1-1; D perhaps matches TRBD1 (6 bases). This CDR3 is built from 16 residues. V lost 4 bases and J 1 base, leaving 17 bases between the germline ends. Germline CDR1 is SGHRS and CDR2 is YFSETQ. The CDR3: CASSRGRGAQNTEAFF. CDR3 coding DNA: TGCGCCAGCAGCAGAGGGAGGGGGGCGCAGAACACTGAAGCTTTCTTT.